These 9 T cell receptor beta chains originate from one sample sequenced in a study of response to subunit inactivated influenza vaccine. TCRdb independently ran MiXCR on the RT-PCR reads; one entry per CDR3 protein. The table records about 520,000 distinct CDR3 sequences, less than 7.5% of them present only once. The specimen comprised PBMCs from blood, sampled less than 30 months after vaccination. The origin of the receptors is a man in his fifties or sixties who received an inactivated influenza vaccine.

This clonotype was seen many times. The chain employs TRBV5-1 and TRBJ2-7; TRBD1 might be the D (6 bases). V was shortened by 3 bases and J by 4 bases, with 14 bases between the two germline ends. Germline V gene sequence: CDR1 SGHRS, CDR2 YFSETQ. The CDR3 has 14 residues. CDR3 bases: TGCGCCAGCAGCTCTCTTGGGACACCTTACGAGCAGTACTTC. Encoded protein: CASSSLGTPYEQYF.

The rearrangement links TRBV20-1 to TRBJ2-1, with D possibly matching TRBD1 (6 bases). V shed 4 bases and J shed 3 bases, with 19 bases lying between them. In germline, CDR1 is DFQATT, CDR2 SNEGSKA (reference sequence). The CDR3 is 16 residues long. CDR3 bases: TGCAGTGCTACCACCCTCATGACAGGTTTCTACAATGAGCAGTTCTTC. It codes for CSATTLMTGFYNEQFF.

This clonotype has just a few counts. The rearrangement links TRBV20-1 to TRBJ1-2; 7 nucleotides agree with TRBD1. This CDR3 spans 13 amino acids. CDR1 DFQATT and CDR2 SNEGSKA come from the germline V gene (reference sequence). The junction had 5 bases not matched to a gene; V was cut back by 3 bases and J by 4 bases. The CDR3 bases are TGCAGTGCTAGTAGCAGGGGGGCCTATGGCTACACCTTC. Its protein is CSASSRGAYGYTF.

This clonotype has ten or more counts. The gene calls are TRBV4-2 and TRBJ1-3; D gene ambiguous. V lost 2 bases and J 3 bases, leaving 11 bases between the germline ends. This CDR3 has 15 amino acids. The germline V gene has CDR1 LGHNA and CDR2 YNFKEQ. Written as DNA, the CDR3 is TGTGCCAGCAGCCAACAAGACGGGAGTGGAAACACCATATATTTT. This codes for CASSQQDGSGNTIYF.

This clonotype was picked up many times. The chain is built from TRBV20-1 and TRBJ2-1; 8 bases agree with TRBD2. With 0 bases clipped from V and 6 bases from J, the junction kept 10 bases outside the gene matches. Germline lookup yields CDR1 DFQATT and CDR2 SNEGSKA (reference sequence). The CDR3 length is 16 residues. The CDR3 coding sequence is TGCAGTGCTAGAGATTTAAAGCGGGAGCTAAGCAATGAGCAGTTCTTC. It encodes CSARDLKRELSNEQFF.

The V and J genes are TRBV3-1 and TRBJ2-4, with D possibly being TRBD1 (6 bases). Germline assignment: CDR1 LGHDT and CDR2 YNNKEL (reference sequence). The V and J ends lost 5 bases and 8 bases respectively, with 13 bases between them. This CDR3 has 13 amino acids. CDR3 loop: CASSSDRWDIQYF. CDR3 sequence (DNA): TGTGCCAGCAGCTCCGACAGGTGGGACATTCAGTACTTC.

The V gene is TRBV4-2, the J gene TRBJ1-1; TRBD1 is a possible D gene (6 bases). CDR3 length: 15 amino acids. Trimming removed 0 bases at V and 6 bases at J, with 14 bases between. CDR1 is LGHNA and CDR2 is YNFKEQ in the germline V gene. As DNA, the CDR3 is TGTGCCAGCAGCCAAGAGGGCGGGGGCAGTGCTGAAGCTTTCTTT. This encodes CASSQEGGGSAEAFF.

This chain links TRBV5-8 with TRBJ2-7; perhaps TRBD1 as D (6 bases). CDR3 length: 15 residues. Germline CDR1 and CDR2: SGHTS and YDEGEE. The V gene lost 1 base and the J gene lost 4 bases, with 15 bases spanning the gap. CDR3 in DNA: TGTGCCAGCAGCTTGCACAGGGTTTCTCGGTACGAGCAGTACTTC. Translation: CASSLHRVSRYEQYF.

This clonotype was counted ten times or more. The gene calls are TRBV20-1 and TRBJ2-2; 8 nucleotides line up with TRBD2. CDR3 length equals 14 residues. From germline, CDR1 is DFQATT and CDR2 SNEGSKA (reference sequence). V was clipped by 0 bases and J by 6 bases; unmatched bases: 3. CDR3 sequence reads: CSARESGGPGELFF. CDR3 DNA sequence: TGCAGTGCTAGAGAGAGCGGGGGTCCCGGGGAGCTGTTTTTT.